The sequence of this T cell receptor beta chain was determined in a study of sequential checkpoint blockade in melanoma. As for the study in general: First-line arms were nivolumab then ipilimumab, or the reverse, randomized 1:1. After both sequences, patients received maintenance nivolumab.

In germline, CDR1 is LNHDA, CDR2 SQIVND (reference sequence). The V end was cut by 7 bases, the J end by 4 bases, with 20 bases between. This CDR3 comprises 16 residues. Generated by immunoSEQ multiplex PCR, the TCRdb table keeps only in-frame clones and is missing some. Among about 37,000 clones listed, 70% to 90% were seen once. Treatment indicated: randomized to nivolumab then ipilimumab (arm A) or the reverse (arm B). None of the patients previously received DNA-damaging chemotherapy. Sorted cells were live CD3+CD8+, lacking CD19 and CD56, from PBMCs. This sequence was found in a human donor with melanoma. Sequencing used CD8+ T cells sorted from blood (inferred from file names), obtained from a patient given nivolumab and ipilimumab in sequence. This rearrangement joins TRBV19 to TRBJ1-3; the D is unclear. The CDR3 region is CASTHLDLSPGNTIYF. CDR3 DNA sequence: TGTGCCAGTACCCACCTCGACCTTAGCCCCGGAAACACCATATATTTT.